The 20 T cell receptor beta chains below come from one sample, sequenced in a study of human T cells and chemical hapten exposure (dated by TCRdb to the early 2020s). The library was prepared using RACE. TCRdb names NextSeq 500 as the instrument used. TCRdb reran the public reads through fastp at Q25 and MiXCR, keeping productive beta chains. All rows with the same CDR3 protein become a single entry with the most common DNA and genes. This sample comprises under 200,000 distinct CDR3 sequences, almost 30% of them detected only once. Less than 3.5% of the sample lies in the top ten. The time point label here, explained by the study, means: pre-sensitization, week 0. What this sample's treatment or condition label stands for: therapeutic diphenylcyclopropenone sensitization with weekly scalp DPC. The source was whole blood, collected in connection with sensitization to the hapten diphenylcyclopropenone (DPC). These TCRs come from a woman younger than 45 with alopecia areata. Some clones in this sample may be carry-over from other donors' samples.

The chain recombines TRBV28 with TRBJ2-2, with D perhaps given as TRBD1 or TRBD2 (5 bases each). The CDR3 length is 15 residues. CDR1 is MDHEN, CDR2 SYDVKM, per germline. The ends were cut back, 7 bases at V and 0 bases at J, with 12 bases in the middle. The CDR3: CASKRDQANTGELFF. The CDR3 bases are TGTGCCAGCAAACGGGACCAAGCGAACACCGGGGAGCTGTTTTTT.

V and J are TRBV20-1 and TRBJ2-3; 7 bases fit TRBD2. The V segment lost 3 bases and the J segment 1 base; nucleotides outside the gene matches: 10. Per the germline V gene, CDR1 is DFQATT and CDR2 is SNEGSKA (reference sequence). This CDR3 is 16 amino acids long. CDR3 sequence: CSARLPGGLGTDTQYF. The DNA for the CDR3 is TGCAGTGCTAGGCTTCCCGGTGGACTAGGCACAGATACGCAGTATTTT.

The table lists this clonotype with a count of one. This chain links TRBV5-1 with TRBJ1-5; TRBD1 matches 7 bases. J was trimmed by 4 bases and V by 0 bases; bases with no gene match: 4. The CDR3 is 15 amino acids. Germline V gene data show CDR1 as SGHRS and CDR2 as YFSETQ. CDR3 sequence: CASSLDGQANQPQHF. The CDR3 nucleotides read TGCGCCAGCAGCTTGGATGGACAGGCTAATCAGCCCCAGCATTTT.

This clonotype has a handful of counts. The chain recombines TRBV3-1 with TRBJ2-3; 8 bases line up with TRBD2. From germline, CDR1 is LGHDT and CDR2 YNNKEL (reference sequence). V was clipped by 4 bases and J by 2 bases; unmatched bases: 8. The CDR3 extends over 16 amino acids. The CDR3, as DNA: TGTGCCAGCAGCCTGGGCATAGCGGGATACACAGATACGCAGTATTTT. This encodes CASSLGIAGYTDTQYF.

The genes are TRBV10-3 and TRBJ2-3; the D gene is possibly TRBD2 (5 bases). The CDR3 consists of 14 residues. Deletions cut 7 bases from V and 6 bases from J, with 17 bases between. Per the germline V gene, CDR1 is ENHRY and CDR2 is SYGVKD. CDR3 sequence reads: CAITRDPGADTQYF. The CDR3, as DNA: TGTGCCATCACCCGGGATCCCGGCGCGGATACGCAGTATTTT.

This clonotype has just a few counts. V usage is TRBV6-5 and J usage is TRBJ2-7, with D unclear. The germline V gene has CDR1 MNHEY and CDR2 SVGAGI. This CDR3 has 15 amino acids. The ends were cut back, 0 bases at V and 0 bases at J, with 9 bases in the middle. CDR3 bases: TGTGCCAGCAGTTACTCGCCAGAGAGCTCCTACGAGCAGTACTTC. Its translation: CASSYSPESSYEQYF.

This clonotype was seen a few times. The chain couples TRBV29-1 to TRBJ2-7; D tentatively fits TRBD1 or TRBD2 (5 bases each). Per germline, CDR1 SQVTM and CDR2 ANQGSEA. The CDR3 length is 12 residues. V was pared by 6 bases and J by 1 base, with 10 bases between. The CDR3 loop reads CSVPGPSYEQYF. CDR3 coding DNA: TGCAGCGTCCCGGGACCTTCCTACGAGCAGTACTTC.

V is TRBV6-2 or TRBV6-3 and J is TRBJ1-5, with 9 bases that match TRBD1. Germline loops: CDR1 MNHEY, CDR2 SVGEGT. The CDR3 consists of 19 residues. The J segment lost 2 bases and the V segment lost 5 bases, leaving 16 bases of the junction unmatched. CDR3 sequence (DNA): TGTGCCAGCAGTATGCCGGGACAGGGTCGGGCGTGGGGCAATCAGCCCCAGCATTTT. It yields the protein CASSMPGQGRAWGNQPQHF.

As concerns this clonotype: A read error may account for a junction end that differs from germline. The chain carries TRBV29-1 and TRBJ2-3, with 7 bases aligning to TRBD2. The CDR3 runs to 11 residues. Germline assignment: CDR1 SQVTM and CDR2 ANQGSEA. CDR3 amino acids: CASGFTDTQYF. CDR3 nucleotides: TGTGCTAGCGGATTCACAGATACGCAGTATTTT.

The V and J genes are TRBV29-1 and TRBJ2-1; 7 bases align to TRBD2. This CDR3 spans 12 amino acids. From germline, CDR1 is SQVTM and CDR2 ANQGSEA. Germline trimming cut 7 bases from V and 5 bases from J; bases unmatched to any gene: 5. The CDR3 region has the DNA TGCAGCGCCGAGCGGGGAAACAATGAGCAGTTCTTC. This translates into CSAERGNNEQFF.

The sample holds a few counts of this clonotype. The chain has TRBV4-2 and TRBJ2-1; tentatively, D is TRBD2 (5 bases). CDR1 is LGHNA, CDR2 YNFKEQ, per germline. Trimming pared 0 bases from V and 0 bases from J, leaving 9 bases between. The CDR3 runs 16 residues. DNA of the CDR3: TGTGCCAGCAGCCAAGAATCAACTAGCTCCTACAATGAGCAGTTCTTC. Its translation: CASSQESTSSYNEQFF.

The rearrangement links TRBV4-2 to TRBJ1-1; D is perhaps TRBD1 (6 bases). Between the trimmed V and J ends, which lost 3 bases and 7 bases, there was a span of 6 bases. The CDR3 has 11 amino acids. CDR1 and CDR2 from the germline V gene are LGHNA and YNFKEQ. This CDR3 is CASSQDSEAFF. Here the CDR3 DNA reads TGTGCCAGCAGCCAGGACAGTGAAGCTTTCTTT.

The CDR3 nucleotides are TGTGCCAGCAGCGACGGCCCCTCCTACGAGCAGTACTTC. Its protein product is CASSDGPSYEQYF. This chain connects TRBV9 to TRBJ2-7, with D unclear. Germline loops: CDR1 SGDLS, CDR2 YYNGEE. The germline V and J ends were trimmed by 3 bases and 0 bases, with 7 bases remaining between them. This CDR3 contains 13 residues.

The chain recombines TRBV3-1 with TRBJ2-5; possible D gene TRBD2, 5 bases. The length of the CDR3 is 15 residues. The V end was cut by 7 bases, the J end by 5 bases, with 20 bases between. CDR1 LGHDT and CDR2 YNNKEL come from the germline V gene (reference sequence). Written as DNA, the CDR3 is TGTGCCAGCATAAAATCGTCTCGAGGGCGGGAGACCCAGTACTTC. This encodes CASIKSSRGRETQYF.

This clonotype has a handful of counts. The J gene is TRBJ2-3, the V gene TRBV2; perhaps TRBD1 as D (5 bases). CDR3 length: 15 amino acids. CDR1 and CDR2 from the germline V gene are SNHLY and FYNNEI. Trimming removed 3 bases at V and 2 bases at J, with 12 bases between. CDR3 in amino acids: CASSDTQGSTDTQYF. The DNA for the CDR3 is TGTGCCAGCAGTGATACCCAGGGATCCACAGATACGCAGTATTTT.

This chain uses TRBV29-1 with TRBJ2-5; TRBD2 is a possible D gene (6 bases). Germline V gives CDR1 SQVTM, CDR2 ANQGSEA. This CDR3 has 12 amino acids. Trimming took off 6 bases at V and 5 bases at J, with 13 bases between the two ends. The chain's CDR3 is CSVLTSWETQYF. Here the CDR3 DNA reads TGCAGCGTGCTCACTAGCTGGGAGACCCAGTACTTC.

Only a few counts were recorded for this clonotype. The chain is built from TRBV28 and TRBJ2-4; 10 nucleotides align to TRBD2. The germline V gene encodes CDR1 MDHEN and CDR2 SYDVKM. The CDR3 totals 15 residues. Losses at the gene ends were 4 bases for V and 5 bases for J; bases not matched to a gene: 5. The CDR3 region has the DNA TGTGCCAGCAGTTCACCAGGACTAGCGGAAAACATTCAGTACTTC. It translates to CASSSPGLAENIQYF.

The gene calls are TRBV28 and TRBJ1-2, with D perhaps matching TRBD1 (5 bases). CDR3 length equals 15 residues. Germline CDR1 reads MDHEN; CDR2 reads SYDVKM. The ends were cut back, 4 bases at V and 3 bases at J, with 15 bases in the middle. CDR3 loop: CASSSGGAGDYGYTF. Here the CDR3 DNA reads TGTGCCAGCAGTTCCGGTGGGGCAGGCGACTATGGCTACACCTTC.

This chain connects TRBV4-2 to TRBJ2-1, with a tentative D call TRBD1 (6 bases). Germline lookup yields CDR1 LGHNA and CDR2 YNFKEQ. The CDR3 runs to 15 residues. V dropped 1 base and J dropped 5 bases, with 12 bases sitting between them. The CDR3 nucleotides are TGTGCCAGCAGCCAAGTATGGGACATTGACAATGAGCAGTTCTTC. It specifies CASSQVWDIDNEQFF.

This clonotype turned up a few times. CDR3 in amino acids: CASSLAPRAFF. CDR3 in DNA: TGTGCCAGCAGTTTAGCCCCTCGGGCTTTCTTT. The rearrangement links TRBV28 to TRBJ1-1; D ambiguous. Germline CDR1 is MDHEN and CDR2 is SYDVKM. Deletions cut 2 bases from V and 11 bases from J, with 9 bases between. The CDR3 loop spans 11 amino acids.